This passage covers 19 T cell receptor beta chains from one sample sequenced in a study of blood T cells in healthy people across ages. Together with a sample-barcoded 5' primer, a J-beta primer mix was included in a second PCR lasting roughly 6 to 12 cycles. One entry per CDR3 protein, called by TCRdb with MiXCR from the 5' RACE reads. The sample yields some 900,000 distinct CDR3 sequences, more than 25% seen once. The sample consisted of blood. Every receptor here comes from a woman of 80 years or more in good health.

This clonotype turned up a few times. For the CDR3, the DNA is TGTGCCAGCAGCTTAGGGAACAGGGTCCATGGCTACACCTTC. Its translation is CASSLGNRVHGYTF. The chain links TRBV7-2 to TRBJ1-2; D may be TRBD1 (6 bases). The CDR3 extends over 14 amino acids. Trimming left V 1 base short and J 6 bases short, with 12 bases between. CDR1 SGHTA and CDR2 FQGNSA come from the germline V gene.

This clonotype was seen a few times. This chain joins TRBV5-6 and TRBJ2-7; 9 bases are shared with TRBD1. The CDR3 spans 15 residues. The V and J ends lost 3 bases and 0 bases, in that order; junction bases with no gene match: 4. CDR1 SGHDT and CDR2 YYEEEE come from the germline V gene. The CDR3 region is CASSSWDRDSYEQYF. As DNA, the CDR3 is TGTGCCAGCAGCTCGTGGGACAGGGACTCCTACGAGCAGTACTTC. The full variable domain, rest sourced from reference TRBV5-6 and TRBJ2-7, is DAGVTQSPTHLIKTRGQQVTLRCSPKSGHDTVSWYQQALGQGPQFIFQYYEEEERQRGNFPDRFSGHQFPNYSSELNVNALLLGDSALYLCASSSWDRDSYEQYFGPGTRLTVT.

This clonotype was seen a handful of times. The CDR3 bases are TGTGCCAGCCCAGCAGCCGGGACACAGGAGACCCAGTACTTC. Its translation: CASPAAGTQETQYF. This chain uses TRBV18 with TRBJ2-5; possibly TRBD1 for D (6 bases). The CDR3 totals 14 residues. Trimming took 8 bases from V and 5 from J, leaving 18 bases between them. The V gene's germline CDR1 is KGHSH and CDR2 LQKENI.

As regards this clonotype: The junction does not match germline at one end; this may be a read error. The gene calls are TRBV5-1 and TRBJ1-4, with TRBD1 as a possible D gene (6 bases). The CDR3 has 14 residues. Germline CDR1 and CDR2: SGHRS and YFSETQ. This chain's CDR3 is CASSGTLGSENLFF. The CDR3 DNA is TGCGCCAGCAGCGGGACACTAGGGAGTGAAAACCTGTTTTTT.

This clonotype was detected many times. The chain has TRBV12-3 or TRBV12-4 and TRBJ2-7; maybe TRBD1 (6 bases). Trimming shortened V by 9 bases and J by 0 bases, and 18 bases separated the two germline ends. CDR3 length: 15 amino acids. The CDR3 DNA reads TGTGCCAGTACCGCGCCCAGGGGTAGCTCCTACGAGCAGTACTTC. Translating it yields CASTAPRGSSYEQYF.

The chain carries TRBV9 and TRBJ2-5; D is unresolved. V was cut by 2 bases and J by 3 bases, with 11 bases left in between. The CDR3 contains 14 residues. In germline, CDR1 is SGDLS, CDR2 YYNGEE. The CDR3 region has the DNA TGTGCCAGCAGCGTTTTGGCGGACGAAGAGACCCAGTACTTC. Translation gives CASSVLADEETQYF.

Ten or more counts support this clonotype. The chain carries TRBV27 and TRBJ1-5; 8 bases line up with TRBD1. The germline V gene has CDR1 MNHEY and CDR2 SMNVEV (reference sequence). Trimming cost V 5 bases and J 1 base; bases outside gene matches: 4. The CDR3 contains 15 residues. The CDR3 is CASSPDRASNQPQHF. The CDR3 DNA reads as TGTGCCAGCAGTCCGGACAGGGCGAGCAATCAGCCCCAGCATTTT.

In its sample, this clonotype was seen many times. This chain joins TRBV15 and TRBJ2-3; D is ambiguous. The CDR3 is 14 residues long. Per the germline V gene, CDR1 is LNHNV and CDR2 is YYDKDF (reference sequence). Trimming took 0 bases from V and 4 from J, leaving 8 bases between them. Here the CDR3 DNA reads TGTGCCACCAGCAGAGATAATGGACCAGATACGCAGTATTTT. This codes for CATSRDNGPDTQYF.

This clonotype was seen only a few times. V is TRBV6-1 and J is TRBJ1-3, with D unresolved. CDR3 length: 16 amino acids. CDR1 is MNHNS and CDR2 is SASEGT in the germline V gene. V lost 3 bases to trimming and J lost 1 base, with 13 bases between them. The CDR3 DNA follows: TGTGCCAGCAGTGAGCGTTCGCTTCGGTCTGGAAACACCATATATTTT. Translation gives CASSERSLRSGNTIYF.

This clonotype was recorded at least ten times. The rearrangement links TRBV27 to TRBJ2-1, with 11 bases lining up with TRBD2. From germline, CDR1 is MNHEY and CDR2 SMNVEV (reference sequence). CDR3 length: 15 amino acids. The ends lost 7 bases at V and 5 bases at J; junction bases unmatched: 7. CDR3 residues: CASILRLAGNNEQFF. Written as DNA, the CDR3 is TGTGCCAGCATCCTCAGACTAGCGGGGAACAATGAGCAGTTCTTC.

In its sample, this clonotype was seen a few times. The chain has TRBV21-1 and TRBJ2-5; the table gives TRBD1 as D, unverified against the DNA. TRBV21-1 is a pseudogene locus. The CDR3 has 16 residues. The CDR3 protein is CASRRLGGRWQETQYF. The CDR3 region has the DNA TGTGCCAGCAGACGCTTGGGGGGGCGCTGGCAAGAGACCCAGTACTTC.

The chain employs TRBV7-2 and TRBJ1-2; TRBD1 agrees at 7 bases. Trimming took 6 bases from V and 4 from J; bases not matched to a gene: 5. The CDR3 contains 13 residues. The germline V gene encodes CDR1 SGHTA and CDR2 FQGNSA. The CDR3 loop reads CASSPQGRYGYTF. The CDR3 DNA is TGTGCCAGCAGTCCACAGGGGCGCTATGGCTACACCTTC.

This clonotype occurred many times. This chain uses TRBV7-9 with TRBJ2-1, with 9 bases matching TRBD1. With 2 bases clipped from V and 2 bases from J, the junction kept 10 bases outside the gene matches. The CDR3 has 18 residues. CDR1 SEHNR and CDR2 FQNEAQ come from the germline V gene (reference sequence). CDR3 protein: CASSLRRGRDRAYNEQFF. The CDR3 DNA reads TGTGCCAGCAGCTTAAGGCGAGGTCGGGACAGGGCCTACAATGAGCAGTTCTTC.

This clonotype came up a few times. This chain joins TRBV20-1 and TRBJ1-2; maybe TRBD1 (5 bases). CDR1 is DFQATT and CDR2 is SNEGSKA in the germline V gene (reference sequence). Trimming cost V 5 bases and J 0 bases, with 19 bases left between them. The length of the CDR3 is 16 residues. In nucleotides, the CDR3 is TGCAGTGCTGCCTTGCCGGGACTTGTAGCTAACTATGGCTACACCTTC. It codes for CSAALPGLVANYGYTF.

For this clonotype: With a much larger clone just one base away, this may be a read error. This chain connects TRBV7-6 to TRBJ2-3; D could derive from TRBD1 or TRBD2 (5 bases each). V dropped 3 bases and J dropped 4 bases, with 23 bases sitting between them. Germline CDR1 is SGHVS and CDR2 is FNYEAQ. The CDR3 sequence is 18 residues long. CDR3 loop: CASSFGVGLAPWADTQYF. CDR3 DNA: TGTGCCAGCAGCTTCGGTGTGGGGCTAGCACCCTGGGCAGATACGCAGTATTTT.

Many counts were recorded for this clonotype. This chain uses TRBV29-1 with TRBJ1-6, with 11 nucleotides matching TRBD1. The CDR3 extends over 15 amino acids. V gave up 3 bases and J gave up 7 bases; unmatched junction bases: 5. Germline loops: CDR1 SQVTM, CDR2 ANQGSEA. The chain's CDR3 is CSVEDRGLRNSPLHF. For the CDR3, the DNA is TGCAGCGTTGAGGACAGGGGGCTTAGGAATTCACCCCTCCACTTT. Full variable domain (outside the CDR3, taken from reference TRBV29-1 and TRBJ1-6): SAVISQKPSRDICQRGTSLTIQCQVDSQVTMMFWYRQQPGQSLTLIATANQGSEATYESGFVIDKFPISRPNLTFSTLTVSNMSPEDSSIYLCSVEDRGLRNSPLHFGNGTRLTVT.

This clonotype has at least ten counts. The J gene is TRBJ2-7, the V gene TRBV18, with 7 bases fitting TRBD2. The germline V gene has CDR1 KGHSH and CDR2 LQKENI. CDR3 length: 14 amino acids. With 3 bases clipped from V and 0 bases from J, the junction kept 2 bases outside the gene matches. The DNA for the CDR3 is TGTGCCAGCTCACCGGGGGGGACCTCCTACGAGCAGTACTTC. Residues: CASSPGGTSYEQYF. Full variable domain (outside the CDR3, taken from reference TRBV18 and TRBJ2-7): NAGVMQNPRHLVRRRGQEARLRCSPMKGHSHVYWYRQLPEEGLKFMVYLQKENIIDESGMPKERFSAEFPKEGPSILRIQQVVRGDSAAYFCASSPGGTSYEQYFGPGTRLTVT.

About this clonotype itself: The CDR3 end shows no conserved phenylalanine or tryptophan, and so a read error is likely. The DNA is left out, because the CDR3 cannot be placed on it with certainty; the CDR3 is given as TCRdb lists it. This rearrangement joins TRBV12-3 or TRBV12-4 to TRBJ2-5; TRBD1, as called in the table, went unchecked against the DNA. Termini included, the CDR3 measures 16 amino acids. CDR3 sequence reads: CASSRPGTGLSYTFGS.

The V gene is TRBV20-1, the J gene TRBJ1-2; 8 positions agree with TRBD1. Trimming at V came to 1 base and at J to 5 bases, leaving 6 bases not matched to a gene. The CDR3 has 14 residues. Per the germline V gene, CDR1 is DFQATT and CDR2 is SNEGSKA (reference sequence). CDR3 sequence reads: CSARVLGQEYGYTF. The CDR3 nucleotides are TGCAGTGCTAGAGTATTGGGACAGGAGTATGGCTACACCTTC.